The 29 T cell receptor beta chains below all came from one sample that was sequenced in a study of blood T cell repertoires in COVID-19. This table comes from immunoSEQ multiplex PCR, and its TCRdb copy is limited to in-frame clones, with some not included. Of a few hundred thousand clones in the sample, around four fifths were seen once. Input material: peripheral blood. Receptors originate from a woman aged 45-65 years with acute or convalescent COVID-19.

The CDR3 reads CASSLEASGLNTGELFF. CDR3 DNA: TGCGCCAGCAGCTTGGAGGCTAGCGGATTGAACACCGGGGAGCTGTTTTTT. The chain is built from TRBV5-1 and TRBJ2-2, with 7 nucleotides matching TRBD2. Germline V gene data show CDR1 as SGHRS and CDR2 as YFSETQ. Trimming took 0 bases from V and 1 from J; bases not matched to a gene: 6. This CDR3 is 17 amino acids long.

The V gene is TRBV30, the J gene TRBJ1-2, with D possibly matching TRBD1 (6 bases). V lost 5 bases, J lost 6 bases, and 25 bases lay in between. The CDR3 consists of 16 residues. The germline CDR1 and CDR2 sequences are GTSNPN and SVGIG (reference sequence). CDR3 sequence (DNA): TGTGCCTGGGAGTGGGAGGGGTCGGCAGGGGTGAATGGCTACACCTTC. It translates to CAWEWEGSAGVNGYTF.

This chain uses TRBV11-2 with TRBJ2-7; the D gene is possibly TRBD2 (5 bases). The CDR3 contains 13 residues. Per the germline V gene, CDR1 is SGHAT and CDR2 is FQNNGV. Trimming removed 4 bases at V and 7 bases at J, with 14 bases between. The CDR3 region is CASSSTRTGEQYF. CDR3 nucleotide sequence: TGTGCCAGCAGCTCAACAAGGACGGGAGAGCAGTACTTC.

The gene calls are TRBV19 and TRBJ2-3; D is undetermined. The CDR3 length is 16 residues. Per the germline V gene, CDR1 is LNHDA and CDR2 is SQIVND (reference sequence). Trimming shortened V by 3 bases and J by 0 bases, and 13 bases separated the two germline ends. Here the CDR3 DNA reads TGTGCCAGTAGTATTTGGCAGACTTCTAGCACAGATACGCAGTATTTT. It codes for CASSIWQTSSTDTQYF.

The chain combines TRBV2 with TRBJ1-2, with D possibly matching TRBD1 (5 bases). The CDR3 length is 12 residues. Germline-derived CDR1 and CDR2 are SNHLY and FYNNEI. The V end lost 1 base, the J end lost 8 bases, and 8 bases lay between the germline ends. The CDR3 sequence is CASSEDQGGYTF. CDR3 DNA: TGTGCCAGCAGTGAAGATCAGGGAGGCTACACCTTC.

The gene calls are TRBV6-5 and TRBJ2-3; the D gene is possibly TRBD2 (6 bases). This CDR3 comprises 16 residues. Trimming removed 1 base at V and 2 bases at J, with 13 bases between. Germline CDR1 reads MNHEY; CDR2 reads SVGAGI. The CDR3 DNA reads TGTGCCAGCAGTTACTTCGATAGCGGCTTCACAGATACGCAGTATTTT. Its protein is CASSYFDSGFTDTQYF.

The chain is built from TRBV2 and TRBJ1-1; 7 nucleotides agree with TRBD1. Germline lookup yields CDR1 SNHLY and CDR2 FYNNEI. With 11 bases clipped from V and 2 bases from J, the junction kept 2 bases outside the gene matches. The CDR3 is made up of 11 amino acids. In DNA form, the CDR3 reads TGTGCCGACAGGGAAAACACTGAAGCTTTCTTT. Translation gives CADRENTEAFF.

This clone appeared a single time. The chain carries TRBV7-2 and TRBJ2-7, with 8 bases lining up with TRBD1. The CDR3 loop spans 15 amino acids. CDR1 and CDR2 from the germline V gene are SGHTA and FQGNSA. The J segment lost 0 bases and the V segment lost 5 bases, leaving 6 bases of the junction unmatched. CDR3 in amino acids: CASSPDRDPSYEQYF. In nucleotides, the CDR3 is TGTGCCAGCAGCCCGGACAGGGATCCCTCCTACGAGCAGTACTTC.

This clone was observed a single time. This chain uses TRBV6-5 with TRBJ1-2; D uncertain. CDR3 length: 11 residues. Trimming took off 7 bases at V and 3 bases at J, with 6 bases between the two ends. The germline gives CDR1 MNHEY, CDR2 SVGAGI. The CDR3 nucleotides are TGTGCCAGCACTCAGGACTATGGCTACACCTTC. Translation gives CASTQDYGYTF.

With respect to this clone: The same CDR3 also results from other DNA sequences found in this sample. This CDR3 reads CASSIDRGTEAFF. Here the CDR3 DNA reads TGTGCCAGTAGTATAGATCGGGGAACTGAAGCTTTCTTT. V usage is TRBV19 and J usage is TRBJ1-1; D remains ambiguous. The CDR3 sequence is 13 residues long. Per germline, CDR1 LNHDA and CDR2 SQIVND (reference sequence). The ends were cut back, 0 bases at V and 5 bases at J, with 7 bases in the middle.

V is TRBV7-2 and J is TRBJ2-1; D is uncertain. Germline V CDR1 and CDR2: SGHTA, FQGNSA. This CDR3 spans 18 amino acids. Trimming took off 2 bases at V and 3 bases at J, with 20 bases between the two ends. CDR3 sequence (DNA): TGTGCCAGCAGCTTAAATGCCCCCCGGAGCCGAGTCTACAATGAGCAGTTCTTC. As protein: CASSLNAPRSRVYNEQFF.

This chain uses TRBV6-6 with TRBJ2-7, with D maybe TRBD1 (6 bases). This CDR3 is 14 amino acids long. V lost 3 bases and J 1 base, leaving 10 bases between the germline ends. From germline, CDR1 is MNHNY and CDR2 SVGAGI (reference sequence). This CDR3 is CASSYRGKSYEQYF. CDR3 DNA: TGTGCCAGCAGTTATAGGGGGAAGTCCTACGAGCAGTACTTC.

This chain joins TRBV10-3 and TRBJ1-1, with 8 positions matching TRBD1. This CDR3 is built from 15 residues. V gave up 2 bases and J gave up 5 bases; unmatched junction bases: 7. In germline, CDR1 is ENHRY, CDR2 SYGVKD. This CDR3 reads CAISEPDRGGTEAFF. CDR3 DNA: TGTGCCATCAGTGAGCCTGACAGGGGAGGGACTGAAGCTTTCTTT.

Only a few counts were recorded for this clone. The chain has TRBV25-1 and TRBJ1-4; 7 bases fit TRBD1. Trimming removed 3 bases from V and 3 bases from J; junction bases left unmatched: 7. The CDR3 is 16 amino acids. In germline, CDR1 is MGHDK, CDR2 SYGVNS. The CDR3, as DNA: TGTGCCAGCAGTGACCTATTAGGGGGCTCTAATGAAAAACTGTTTTTT. Translating gives CASSDLLGGSNEKLFF.

The J gene is TRBJ1-1, the V gene TRBV18, with D unresolved. Germline assignment: CDR1 KGHSH and CDR2 LQKENI. V lost 2 bases and J 1 base, leaving 11 bases between the germline ends. The CDR3 is made up of 15 amino acids. The CDR3 is CASSPLIEGNTEAFF. The CDR3 DNA reads TGTGCCAGCTCACCATTGATTGAGGGGAACACTGAAGCTTTCTTT.

This rearrangement joins TRBV7-2 to TRBJ1-1; no clear D. V dropped 4 bases and J dropped 1 base, with 10 bases sitting between them. The CDR3 loop spans 14 amino acids. CDR1 is SGHTA, CDR2 FQGNSA, per germline. The CDR3, as DNA: TGTGCCAGCAGCTCAGGACTGTGGAACACTGAAGCTTTCTTT. Encoded protein: CASSSGLWNTEAFF. Variable domain in full (rest from reference TRBV7-2 and TRBJ1-1): GAGVSQSPSNKVTEKGKDVELRCDPISGHTALYWYRQSLGQGLEFLIYFQGNSAPDKSGLPSDRFSAERTGGSVSTLTIQRTQQEDSAVYLCASSSGLWNTEAFFGQGTRLTVV.

This chain connects TRBV11-2 to TRBJ2-7; perhaps TRBD1 as D (6 bases). Germline V gives CDR1 SGHAT, CDR2 FQNNGV. Trimming left V 5 bases short and J 4 bases short, with 15 bases between. This CDR3 region has 14 residues. The CDR3 is CASSPRTQGYEQYF. DNA for the CDR3: TGTGCCAGCAGCCCAAGGACGCAGGGGTACGAGCAGTACTTC.

This chain uses TRBV18 with TRBJ2-4; 7 bases align to TRBD1. The germline gives CDR1 KGHSH, CDR2 LQKENI. The CDR3 totals 13 residues. With V trimmed by 3 bases and J by 13 bases, 9 bases remained unmatched. DNA of the CDR3: TGTGCCAGCTCACCTCCAATTGGGACAGAGCAGTACTTC. Encoded protein: CASSPPIGTEQYF.

The CDR3 bases are TGTGCCTGGAGACCTAAAAGACTAGCGGGAGGGCCCTCGGATACGCAGTATTTT. Amino acids: CAWRPKRLAGGPSDTQYF. The chain is built from TRBV30 and TRBJ2-3; 14 nucleotides match TRBD2. The CDR3 runs 18 residues. Germline V CDR1 and CDR2: GTSNPN, SVGIG (reference sequence). V was clipped by 3 bases and J by 6 bases; unmatched bases: 14. The complete variable domain, with remaining parts taken from reference TRBV30 and TRBJ2-3, reads SQTIHQWPATLVQPVGSPLSLECTVEGTSNPNLYWYRQAAGRGLQLLFYSVGIGQISSEVPQNLSASRPQDRQFILSSKKLLLSDSGFYLCAWRPKRLAGGPSDTQYFGPGTRLTVL.

This clone was detected once. The CDR3 protein is CASTFKGGSGELFF. As DNA, the CDR3 is TGTGCCAGCACCTTCAAGGGTGGGAGCGGGGAGCTGTTTTTT. V and J are TRBV7-9 and TRBJ2-2, with a tentative D call TRBD2 (5 bases). CDR3 length equals 14 residues. CDR1 is SEHNR and CDR2 is FQNEAQ in the germline V gene (reference sequence). V lost 7 bases to trimming and J lost 7 bases, with 16 bases between them.

V is TRBV7-8 and J is TRBJ2-1; D possibly corresponds to TRBD2 (6 bases). The CDR3 is made up of 14 amino acids. Germline V gene sequence: CDR1 SGHVS, CDR2 FQNEAQ. V was shortened by 5 bases and J by 7 bases, with 15 bases between the two germline ends. The CDR3: CASSLGTVGNEQFF. The CDR3 DNA reads as TGTGCCAGCAGCCTGGGGACTGTCGGGAATGAGCAGTTCTTC.

This chain connects TRBV5-1 to TRBJ2-5; 12 bases map to TRBD2. The germline CDR1 and CDR2 sequences are SGHRS and YFSETQ. The length of the CDR3 is 15 residues. Unmatched junction bases numbered 6, after V lost 4 bases and J lost 5 bases. The CDR3 DNA sequence: TGCGCCAGCAGCGTTATGCTAGCGGGAGGGGAGACCCAGTACTTC. Translation: CASSVMLAGGETQYF.

The chain is built from TRBV11-2 and TRBJ1-6; possibly TRBD1 for D (5 bases). CDR3 length: 15 amino acids. Germline V CDR1 and CDR2: SGHAT, FQNNGV. Trimming left V 3 bases short and J 6 bases short, with 12 bases between. The DNA of the CDR3 is TGTGCCAGCAGCTTGGGGGGGTATCTTAATTCACCCCTCCACTTT. Its protein is CASSLGGYLNSPLHF.

The rearrangement uses TRBV6-1 and TRBJ1-4; D is unclear. The CDR3 is made up of 14 amino acids. V was pared by 2 bases and J by 5 bases, with 9 bases between. Germline V CDR1 and CDR2: MNHNS, SASEGT. The DNA for the CDR3 is TGTGCCAGCAGTGAACACTCCGAAAATGAAAAACTGTTTTTT. Residues: CASSEHSENEKLFF.

The rearrangement links TRBV19 to TRBJ2-5; 7 nucleotides agree with TRBD1. In germline, CDR1 is LNHDA, CDR2 SQIVND (reference sequence). This CDR3 region has 13 residues. Trimming took 5 bases from V and 5 from J; bases not matched to a gene: 5. The CDR3 DNA follows: TGTGCCAGTAGTTGGGGACAGTGGGAGACCCAGTACTTC. Translated, it gives CASSWGQWETQYF.

The rearrangement uses TRBV2 and TRBJ2-7, with TRBD2 identical over 10 bases. Trimming removed 5 bases from V and 0 bases from J; junction bases left unmatched: 4. The CDR3 covers 15 residues. Germline V gives CDR1 SNHLY, CDR2 FYNNEI. CDR3 DNA: TGTGCCAGCAGTACGGGACTAGCGAACTCCTACGAGCAGTACGTC. It specifies CASSTGLANSYEQYV.

This chain connects TRBV7-2 to TRBJ1-4; D might be TRBD1 (6 bases). The CDR3 is made up of 14 amino acids. The germline V gene encodes CDR1 SGHTA and CDR2 FQGNSA. Trimming removed 4 bases at V and 4 bases at J, with 10 bases between. This chain's CDR3 is CASSSQGFNEKLFF. In DNA, the CDR3 is TGTGCCAGCAGCTCACAGGGTTTTAATGAAAAACTGTTTTTT.

The chain employs TRBV6-6 and TRBJ2-1; 7 bases map to TRBD1. CDR3 length: 15 amino acids. Germline values: CDR1 MNHNY, CDR2 SVGAGI (reference sequence). With V trimmed by 6 bases and J by 8 bases, 13 bases remained unmatched. The CDR3 nucleotides are TGTGCCAGCAGATATCAACAGGGGCATAGGCATGAGCAGTTCTTC. Residues: CASRYQQGHRHEQFF.

The rearrangement links TRBV5-6 to TRBJ2-1; D perhaps matches TRBD1 (5 bases). The CDR3 consists of 13 residues. V lost 4 bases, J lost 7 bases, and 12 bases lay in between. Germline CDR1 SGHDT, CDR2 YYEEEE. The CDR3 sequence: CASSRQGRNEQFF. The CDR3 nucleotides are TGTGCCAGCAGCCGCCAGGGAAGGAATGAGCAGTTCTTC.